Listed here are 10 T cell receptor beta chains from one sample, sequenced in a study of CD8+CD57+ T cells in acquired aplastic anemia. Researchers used genomic DNA as the template to profile TCR beta VDJ and CDR3. One entry per CDR3 protein results from TCRdb running MiXCR on the reads. The data hold over 150,000 distinct CDR3 sequences, with less than 70% observed a single time. Sequenced: sorted CD4+, CD8+, or CD8+CD57+ T cells (not recorded which) from PBMCs. The receptors originated from a human donor in good health, serving as a control.

Comment on this clonotype: One end of the junction does not line up with germline, which may come from a read error. The rearrangement uses TRBV19 and TRBJ2-5, with 8 bases lining up with TRBD1. The CDR3 is 12 amino acids. Germline loops: CDR1 LNHDA, CDR2 SQIVND (reference sequence). The CDR3 bases are TGTGCCAGTACCGACAGGGGTGAAACCCTGTACTTC. Translating it yields CASTDRGETLYF.

The chain recombines TRBV10-1 with TRBJ2-2, with D maybe TRBD2 (6 bases). V lost 3 bases and J lost 8, with 16 bases in between. Germline V CDR1 and CDR2: WNHNN, SYGVQD (reference sequence). CDR3 length equals 15 residues. CDR3 sequence reads: CASSDVGAGTGELFF. The DNA of the CDR3 is TGCGCCAGCAGTGATGTAGGGGCAGGGACTGGGGAGCTGTTTTTT.

V is TRBV20-1 and J is TRBJ2-3; D gene uncertain. Looked up from germline, CDR1 is DFQATT and CDR2 is SNEGSKA (reference sequence). V was pared by 0 bases and J by 4 bases, with 5 bases between. The CDR3 is made up of 12 amino acids. This CDR3 reads CSARERPDTQYF. CDR3 in DNA: TGCAGTGCTAGAGAACGCCCAGATACGCAGTATTTT.

In the case of this clonotype: As the CDR3 is not closed by the conserved phenylalanine or tryptophan, this likely results from a read error. The limits of the CDR3 on the DNA are not certain, so only TCRdb's listed CDR3 is given. The V call is TRBV12-3 or TRBV12-4, the J call TRBJ2-6; TRBD2 is the table's D call, not checked against the DNA. With termini counted, the CDR3 has 10 amino acids. The CDR3 sequence is CASSAAGLAS.

The J gene is TRBJ1-6, the V gene TRBV6-5, with a tentative D call TRBD1 (5 bases). V shed 0 bases and J shed 7 bases, with 13 bases lying between them. The length of the CDR3 is 16 residues. CDR1 MNHEY and CDR2 SVGAGI come from the germline V gene. The CDR3 here is CASSYSLSGSNSPLHF. The CDR3 DNA reads as TGTGCCAGCAGTTACTCCCTCTCAGGGTCGAATTCACCCCTCCACTTT.

The rearrangement uses TRBV7-6 and TRBJ2-2, with D unresolved. The V end lost 8 bases, the J end lost 7 bases, and 17 bases lay between the germline ends. The germline V gene encodes CDR1 SGHVS and CDR2 FNYEAQ. This CDR3 has 14 residues. In nucleotides, the CDR3 is TGTGCCAGCGGCTCCCCCGAATCGGTCGGGGAGCTGTTTTTT. This codes for CASGSPESVGELFF.

At least ten counts were recorded for this clonotype. This chain connects TRBV28 to TRBJ2-7; unclear D gene. The CDR3 contains 12 residues. The V gene lost 7 bases and the J gene lost 4 bases, with 11 bases spanning the gap. Germline V gene lookup returns CDR1 MDHEN and CDR2 SYDVKM. CDR3: CASTSLQYEQYF. The CDR3 DNA reads TGTGCCAGCACTTCTCTCCAATACGAGCAGTACTTC.

The J gene is TRBJ1-3, the V gene TRBV7-2; a possible D gene is TRBD1 (5 bases). This CDR3 contains 16 residues. The V and J ends lost 5 bases and 1 base respectively, with 15 bases between them. The germline CDR1 and CDR2 sequences are SGHTA and FQGNSA. Here the CDR3 DNA reads TGTGCCAGCAGCACCGGCGGGGGGGGTTCTGGAAACACCATATATTTT. Residues: CASSTGGGGSGNTIYF.

The chain carries TRBV7-2 and TRBJ2-7, with TRBD1 matching 8 bases. The V gene end was trimmed by 4 bases and the J gene end by 0 bases; junction bases not matched to a gene: 5. Germline V lookup: CDR1 SGHTA, CDR2 FQGNSA. This CDR3 has 15 amino acids. The CDR3 nucleotides are TGTGCCAGCAGCTCATCGGACAGGGACTCCTACGAGCAGTACTTC. It translates to CASSSSDRDSYEQYF.

This clonotype was recorded many times. The V call is TRBV7-9, the J call TRBJ2-7; 10 bases line up with TRBD1. The ends lost 6 bases at V and 1 base at J; junction bases unmatched: 6. The CDR3 has 15 residues. Per the germline V gene, CDR1 is SEHNR and CDR2 is FQNEAQ (reference sequence). As DNA, the CDR3 is TGTGCCAGCAGTTATCCGGGACAGGGGTCCTACGAGCAGTACTTC. Its translation: CASSYPGQGSYEQYF.